This note documents a single T cell receptor beta chain sequence. Its target is not known. This sample stems from a study of T cell responses to AZD1222 COVID-19 vaccine. Study as a whole: Second doses that came at about 4 or about 12 weeks were put together. The study, taken as a whole, reports: Spike was spanned by vaccine-associated CD4 TCRs, with dominance at 160-218 and 743-854.

Clones were read by immunoSEQ multiplex PCR, and TCRdb kept only the in-frame ones, dropping some. Of 90,000 to 120,000 clones in the sample, around 91% were seen once. CDR1 is SGHAT, CDR2 FQNNGV, per germline. The V end lost 3 bases, the J end lost 9 bases, and 27 bases lay between the germline ends. The CDR3 spans 18 residues. The J gene is TRBJ2-1, the V gene TRBV11-2, with D unclear. Sequenced material: peripheral blood, taken on day 0 of AZD1222 vaccination. The clonotype was recovered from an adult in good health. The CDR3 nucleotides are TGTGCCAGCAGCTTTGGTTTATCCGCCAGCAGAGCAGGTGGTGAGCAGTTCTTC. Residues: CASSFGLSASRAGGEQFF.